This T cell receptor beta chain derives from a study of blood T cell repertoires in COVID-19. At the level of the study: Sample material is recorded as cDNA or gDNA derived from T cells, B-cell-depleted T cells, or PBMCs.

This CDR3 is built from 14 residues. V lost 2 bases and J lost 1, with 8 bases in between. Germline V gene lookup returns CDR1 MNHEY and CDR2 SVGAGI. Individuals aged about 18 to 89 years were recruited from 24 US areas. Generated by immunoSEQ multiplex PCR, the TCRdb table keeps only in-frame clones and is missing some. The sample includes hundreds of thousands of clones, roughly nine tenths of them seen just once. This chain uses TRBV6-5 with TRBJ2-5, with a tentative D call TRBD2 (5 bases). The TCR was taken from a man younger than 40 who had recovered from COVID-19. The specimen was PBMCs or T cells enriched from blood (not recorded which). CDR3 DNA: TGTGCCAGCAGTTACGTCGGGGTCCAAGAGACCCAGTACTTC. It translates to CASSYVGVQETQYF.